A single sample is the source of the 6 T cell receptor beta chains below, sequenced in a study of spatial heterogeneity in lung cancer (dated by TCRdb to about 2019). The library relied on 5' RACE. These reads were obtained on a NextSeq 500. TCRdb reprocessed the public reads (quality trimming at Q25 with fastp, clone calling with MiXCR) and kept in-frame beta chains. Duplicate CDR3 protein sequences are folded into a single record with the most common DNA and genes. This sample is represented by around 110,000 distinct CDR3 sequences; 9.5% to 15% of them were singletons. The top ten clones comprise around 17% of the sample. Interpreted using the paper, the time point label stands for: blood at routine non-recurrence follow-up after resection. For TCR sequencing, whole RNA was extracted from tumor and nontumor lung tissue, or from cryopreserved PBMC samples, and no cell sorting was done. Source: PBMCs, taken at follow-up. These receptors were collected from a male donor with early-stage non-small cell lung cancer.

The rearrangement links TRBV27 to TRBJ2-1; 7 positions match TRBD1. Germline CDR1 MNHEY, CDR2 SMNVEV (reference sequence). The ends lost 5 bases at V and 5 bases at J; junction bases unmatched: 3. The length of the CDR3 is 13 residues. The CDR3 DNA reads TGTGCCAGCAGTGAGGGGGCCCACAATGAGCAGTTCTTC. It specifies CASSEGAHNEQFF.

The chain recombines TRBV20-1 with TRBJ1-3, with TRBD1 identical over 8 bases. There are 11 residues in the CDR3. V was clipped by 8 bases and J by 5 bases; unmatched bases: 2. Looked up from germline, CDR1 is DFQATT and CDR2 is SNEGSKA (reference sequence). Written as DNA, the CDR3 is TGCAGTACAGGGGGAAGAAACACCATATATTTT. Translating it yields CSTGGRNTIYF.

The CDR3 DNA sequence: TGTGCCAGCAGCTTGGGGCTAGGCAGGGGAGAGACCCAGTACTTC. Translated: CASSLGLGRGETQYF. The chain uses TRBV5-4 and TRBJ2-5; maybe TRBD1 (6 bases). The V end was cut by 0 bases, the J end by 4 bases, with 13 bases between. CDR1 and CDR2 from the germline V gene are SGHNT and YYREEE (reference sequence). The CDR3 runs 15 residues.

This clonotype came up many times. This sequence joins TRBV29-1 and TRBJ1-1, with TRBD1 matching over 7 bases. CDR3 length equals 14 residues. In germline, CDR1 is SQVTM, CDR2 ANQGSEA. Losses at the gene ends were 1 base for V and 5 bases for J; bases not matched to a gene: 7. The CDR3 here is CSVEVVGRGTEAFF. The CDR3 nucleotides are TGCAGCGTTGAAGTAGTAGGCAGGGGGACTGAAGCTTTCTTT. The full variable domain, completed using reference TRBV29-1 and TRBJ1-1, is SAVISQKPSRDICQRGTSLTIQCQVDSQVTMMFWYRQQPGQSLTLIATANQGSEATYESGFVIDKFPISRPNLTFSTLTVSNMSPEDSSIYLCSVEVVGRGTEAFFGQGTRLTVV.

Regarding this clonotype: The CDR3 ends on some other residue instead of the conserved phenylalanine or tryptophan, so this is likely a read error. V usage is TRBV12-3 or TRBV12-4 and J usage is TRBJ2-5; TRBD2 aligns across 10 bases. The CDR3 has 15 amino acids. The ends lost 7 bases at V and 4 bases at J; junction bases unmatched: 9. In DNA form, the CDR3 reads TGTGCCAGCACCCCCGAGCGGGGGGGCCCAGAGACCCAGTACGTC. Its translation: CASTPERGGPETQYV.

The rearrangement links TRBV6-5 to TRBJ1-5; D is possibly TRBD1 (5 bases). Germline CDR1 is MNHEY and CDR2 is SVGAGI. V lost 6 bases to trimming and J lost 0 bases, with 18 bases between them. The CDR3 length is 17 residues. CDR3 amino acids: CASSPRGRRDSNQPQHF. DNA for the CDR3: TGTGCCAGCAGCCCGCGGGGGAGGAGGGATAGCAATCAGCCCCAGCATTTT.